A selection of T cell receptor beta chains follows, all from one sample in a study of cytomegalovirus exposure and HLA in healthy donors. Only in-frame clones appear in the TCRdb table, and some are missing; sequencing was by immunoSEQ multiplex PCR. The data contain some 140,000 clones, approximately 80% of them singletons. Sequencing was carried out using PBMCs. The receptors were gathered from a middle-aged woman in good health and CMV-seropositive. Each CDR3 is given with its conserved first and last residue. A D gene is named only where the DNA matches it firmly. Expanded clones get a size class; other rows say once, few or many, or leave the size out.

CDR3nt: TGTGCCAGCAGCCACGGGTCGCTAGCGAGGAATGAGCAGTTCTTC
CDR3aa: CASSHGSLARNEQFF
v_gene: TRBV14
abundance: NA
d_gene: NA
j_gene: TRBJ2-1

CDR3nt: TGTGCCTGGAGTCGTCGGGTTCAAGAGACCCAGTACTTC
CDR3aa: CAWSRRVQETQYF
v_gene: TRBV30
abundance: NA
d_gene: NA
j_gene: TRBJ2-5

CDR3nt: TGTGCCAGTAGTATCCCCAGGGGGTCTAGTGAGCAGTTCTTC
CDR3aa: CASSIPRGSSEQFF
v_gene: TRBV19
abundance: few
d_gene: TRBD1
j_gene: TRBJ2-1

CDR3nt: TGTGCCAGTAGTATGGGGTGGGCTAGCGGGTTCCAAGAGACCCAGTACTTC
CDR3aa: CASSMGWASGFQETQYF
v_gene: TRBV19
abundance: NA
d_gene: TRBD2
j_gene: TRBJ2-5

CDR3nt: TGTGCCAGCAGTGCCGGGACAGGGAACCAGCCCCAGCATTTT
CDR3aa: CASSAGTGNQPQHF
v_gene: TRBV27
abundance: once
d_gene: TRBD1
j_gene: TRBJ1-5

CDR3nt: TGTGCCAGCAGCTTAGTTGCGGGAGGCACAGATACGCAGTATTTT
CDR3aa: CASSLVAGGTDTQYF
v_gene: TRBV7-8
abundance: NA
d_gene: TRBD2
j_gene: TRBJ2-3

CDR3nt: TGTGCCAGCAGCTTGGGGGGAGTTTCAGATACGCAGTATTTT
CDR3aa: CASSLGGVSDTQYF
v_gene: TRBV5-6
abundance: NA
d_gene: NA
j_gene: TRBJ2-3

CDR3nt: TGTGCCAGCAGCTTGGGGGCGGGACCCTACAATGAGCAGTTCTTC
CDR3aa: CASSLGAGPYNEQFF
v_gene: TRBV5-6
abundance: NA
d_gene: NA
j_gene: TRBJ2-1

CDR3nt: TGCGCCAGCAGCTTGGGGGACAGGGCCTACGAGCAGTACTTC
CDR3aa: CASSLGDRAYEQYF
v_gene: TRBV5-1
abundance: NA
d_gene: TRBD1
j_gene: TRBJ2-7

CDR3nt: TGTGCCAGCTCACCCACAACAGGGGCCGCTGAAGCTTTCTTT
CDR3aa: CASSPTTGAAEAFF
v_gene: TRBV18
abundance: NA
d_gene: TRBD1
j_gene: TRBJ1-1

CDR3nt: TGTGCCAGCACCGCGGTTGGGGCAGGGGCTAATGAGCAGTTCTTC
CDR3aa: CASTAVGAGANEQFF
v_gene: TRBV28
abundance: NA
d_gene: NA
j_gene: TRBJ2-1

CDR3nt: TGTGCCAGCAGCTTGGTGGCAGGGAACAACTATGGCTACACCTTC
CDR3aa: CASSLVAGNNYGYTF
v_gene: TRBV5-4
abundance: few
d_gene: NA
j_gene: TRBJ1-2

CDR3nt: TGTGCCAGCAGCCGGACAGGGCAGGCAACTAATGAAAAACTGTTTTTT
CDR3aa: CASSRTGQATNEKLFF
v_gene: TRBV11-2
abundance: NA
d_gene: TRBD1
j_gene: TRBJ1-4

CDR3nt: TGCGCCAGCAGCTTGGCGCCGGGACTAGGGGGCGAGCAGTACTTC
CDR3aa: CASSLAPGLGGEQYF
v_gene: TRBV5-1
abundance: NA
d_gene: TRBD2
j_gene: TRBJ2-7

CDR3nt: TGTGCCAGCAGTTTATCACCCGGACTAGCGATTGGCGAGCAGTACTTC
CDR3aa: CASSLSPGLAIGEQYF
v_gene: TRBV27
abundance: medium-sized
d_gene: TRBD2
j_gene: TRBJ2-7

CDR3nt: TGTGCCAGCAGCTTAGATCTTCAGGGTCAAGCTTTCTTT
CDR3aa: CASSLDLQGQAFF
v_gene: TRBV7-9
abundance: once
d_gene: NA
j_gene: TRBJ1-1

CDR3nt: TGTGCCAGCAGTGATAACAGGGGGCCTCTGGAGACCCAGTACTTC
CDR3aa: CASSDNRGPLETQYF
v_gene: TRBV6-1
abundance: NA
d_gene: TRBD1
j_gene: TRBJ2-5

CDR3nt: TGCGCCAGCAGCTTCATAGCGGGGGGTAGCACAGATACGCAGTATTTT
CDR3aa: CASSFIAGGSTDTQYF
v_gene: TRBV5-1
abundance: NA
d_gene: TRBD2
j_gene: TRBJ2-3

CDR3nt: TGTGCCAGTAGTAGGGGGGGGGCGGGCGTCTACAATGAGCAGTTCTTC
CDR3aa: CASSRGGAGVYNEQFF
v_gene: TRBV19
abundance: NA
d_gene: NA
j_gene: TRBJ2-1

CDR3nt: TGTGCCAGCAGCCCCACTGGGCCCGCCCCGCAGTATTTT
CDR3aa: CASSPTGPAPQYF
v_gene: TRBV7-3
abundance: once
d_gene: NA
j_gene: TRBJ2-3

CDR3nt: TGTGCCAGCAGCTTACTCGGGAGCGCGGCAGATACGCAGTATTTT
CDR3aa: CASSLLGSAADTQYF
v_gene: TRBV7-8
abundance: NA
d_gene: NA
j_gene: TRBJ2-3

CDR3nt: TGTGCCTGGAGTGAGGAAGCGGTCGGCGAGCAGTACTTC
CDR3aa: CAWSEEAVGEQYF
v_gene: TRBV30
abundance: NA
d_gene: NA
j_gene: TRBJ2-7

CDR3nt: TGTGCCAGCAGTGCACACCCCTTTTCCGGGATGGGACAAGAGACCCAGTACTTC
CDR3aa: CASSAHPFSGMGQETQYF
v_gene: TRBV25-1
abundance: once
d_gene: NA
j_gene: TRBJ2-5

CDR3nt: TGTGCCAGCAGCGTTGGGAGCGGGAGCTACTACGAGCAGTACTTC
CDR3aa: CASSVGSGSYYEQYF
v_gene: TRBV9
abundance: NA
d_gene: TRBD2
j_gene: TRBJ2-7

CDR3nt: TGTGCCAGCAGCCCCAGCGGGACCAACACCGGGGAGCTGTTTTTT
CDR3aa: CASSPSGTNTGELFF
v_gene: TRBV6-1
abundance: NA
d_gene: TRBD2
j_gene: TRBJ2-2

CDR3nt: TGTGCCAGCTCACGGGTTCGGACTAGCGCGAACACCGGGGAGCTGTTTTTT
CDR3aa: CASSRVRTSANTGELFF
v_gene: TRBV18
abundance: NA
d_gene: TRBD2
j_gene: TRBJ2-2

CDR3nt: TGTGCCAGCAGCTTACGGTCGAGCGGGGCTCTCTACGAGCAGTACTTC
CDR3aa: CASSLRSSGALYEQYF
v_gene: TRBV11-2
abundance: NA
d_gene: TRBD2
j_gene: TRBJ2-7

CDR3nt: TGTGCCAGCAGTACCCTGGACTCCCCACGGGAAAAACTGTTTTTT
CDR3aa: CASSTLDSPREKLFF
v_gene: TRBV27
abundance: NA
d_gene: NA
j_gene: TRBJ1-4

CDR3nt: TGTGCCAGTAGTGCGGGACTAGCGGGAGGAGATGAGCAGTTCTTC
CDR3aa: CASSAGLAGGDEQFF
v_gene: TRBV19
abundance: few
d_gene: TRBD2
j_gene: TRBJ2-1

CDR3nt: TGCAGCGTTGAAAGCTGGGTGGGAGGCGGCACAGATACGCAGTATTTT
CDR3aa: CSVESWVGGGTDTQYF
v_gene: TRBV29-1
abundance: NA
d_gene: NA
j_gene: TRBJ2-3

CDR3nt: TGTGCCAGTAGTATAGATGGGCTCTACGAGCAGTACTTC
CDR3aa: CASSIDGLYEQYF
v_gene: TRBV19
abundance: NA
d_gene: NA
j_gene: TRBJ2-7

CDR3nt: TGTGCCACCAGCCGGGACAGGGGTGTTCACGAGCAGTACTTC
CDR3aa: CATSRDRGVHEQYF
v_gene: TRBV28
abundance: NA
d_gene: TRBD1
j_gene: TRBJ2-7

CDR3nt: TGTGCCAGCAGCCCCGGGACTAGCGGGCGCAATGAGCAGTTCTTC
CDR3aa: CASSPGTSGRNEQFF
v_gene: TRBV6-5
abundance: NA
d_gene: TRBD2
j_gene: TRBJ2-1

CDR3nt: TGTGCCAGCAGCTTGAGTGGGACCGGAGGGTACGAGCAGTACTTC
CDR3aa: CASSLSGTGGYEQYF
v_gene: TRBV28
abundance: few
d_gene: NA
j_gene: TRBJ2-7

CDR3nt: TGTGCCAGCGCCCCAGGGGGCGCTAAGACTGAAGCTTTCTTT
CDR3aa: CASAPGGAKTEAFF
v_gene: TRBV28
abundance: NA
d_gene: TRBD1
j_gene: TRBJ1-1

CDR3nt: TGTGCCAGCAGTATCAGGGGGAGGACTGAAGCTTTCTTT
CDR3aa: CASSIRGRTEAFF
v_gene: TRBV6-5
abundance: few
d_gene: TRBD1
j_gene: TRBJ1-1

CDR3nt: TGTGCCTGGAGTTGGCAGAAGAACATGAACACTGAAGCTTTCTTT
CDR3aa: CAWSWQKNMNTEAFF
v_gene: TRBV30
abundance: NA
d_gene: NA
j_gene: TRBJ1-1

CDR3nt: TGTGCCAGCAGCCAGGGACTAGCAGGCTACGAGCAGTACTTC
CDR3aa: CASSQGLAGYEQYF
v_gene: TRBV5-4
abundance: NA
d_gene: TRBD2
j_gene: TRBJ2-7

CDR3nt: TGTGCCAGCAGCTTGGGGACAGGGGGTGAAGCTTTCTTT
CDR3aa: CASSLGTGGEAFF
v_gene: TRBV5-4
abundance: NA
d_gene: TRBD1
j_gene: TRBJ1-1

CDR3nt: TGTGCCAGCAGCTTCAGGGGAGAGAACACTGAAGCTTTCTTT
CDR3aa: CASSFRGENTEAFF
v_gene: TRBV11-1
abundance: few
d_gene: NA
j_gene: TRBJ1-1

CDR3nt: TGTGCCAGCAGCTTGGGAGGGACAGGGGACTACGAGCAGTACTTC
CDR3aa: CASSLGGTGDYEQYF
v_gene: TRBV5-4
abundance: few
d_gene: TRBD1
j_gene: TRBJ2-7

CDR3nt: TGTGCCAGCAGAGAGAGAGAGACCCAGTACTTC
CDR3aa: CASRERETQYF
v_gene: TRBV27
abundance: once
d_gene: NA
j_gene: TRBJ2-5

CDR3nt: TGTGCCAGCAGTGAACTAGCGGGGGACTCTGGGGCCAACGTCCTGACTTTC
CDR3aa: CASSELAGDSGANVLTF
v_gene: TRBV6-1
abundance: few
d_gene: TRBD2
j_gene: TRBJ2-6

CDR3nt: TGTGCCAGCAGCTTGAAGGGGGCTCTCACTGAAGCTTTCTTT
CDR3aa: CASSLKGALTEAFF
v_gene: TRBV11-2
abundance: once
d_gene: TRBD1
j_gene: TRBJ1-1

CDR3nt: TGTGCCAGCAGGGCCGGGACAGCCGTTCCCTACGAGCAGTACTTC
CDR3aa: CASRAGTAVPYEQYF
v_gene: TRBV6-5
abundance: NA
d_gene: TRBD1
j_gene: TRBJ2-7

CDR3nt: TGTGCCAGCAGTGTGGGGACAGGGCCTGGAAACACCATATATTTT
CDR3aa: CASSVGTGPGNTIYF
v_gene: TRBV2
abundance: NA
d_gene: TRBD1
j_gene: TRBJ1-3

CDR3nt: TGTGCCTGGACGGTCCCGGAGCCACTCACAGATACGCAGTATTTT
CDR3aa: CAWTVPEPLTDTQYF
v_gene: TRBV30
abundance: NA
d_gene: NA
j_gene: TRBJ2-3

CDR3nt: TGTGCCAGCAGCTTGATTCGGGGGTCCGGGCCCCAGTACTTC
CDR3aa: CASSLIRGSGPQYF
v_gene: TRBV5-6
abundance: NA
d_gene: NA
j_gene: TRBJ2-5

CDR3nt: TGTGCCAGCAGTTCCTCAGGTGCAGTAGGAGAGACCCAGTACTTC
CDR3aa: CASSSSGAVGETQYF
v_gene: TRBV5-4
abundance: NA
d_gene: NA
j_gene: TRBJ2-5

CDR3nt: TGTGCCAGCAGCGTAGGAACGACTAGCGGGAGTGGAGAGACCCAGTACTTC
CDR3aa: CASSVGTTSGSGETQYF
v_gene: TRBV9
abundance: few
d_gene: TRBD2
j_gene: TRBJ2-5

CDR3nt: TGTGCCAGCAGTCCGGAGGGACTAGCGGGCTCCTACGAGCAGTACTTC
CDR3aa: CASSPEGLAGSYEQYF
v_gene: TRBV6-6
abundance: NA
d_gene: TRBD2
j_gene: TRBJ2-7

CDR3nt: TGTGCCAGCAGTTACTCGGTCAGGGTGCCTGGAAACACCATATATTTT
CDR3aa: CASSYSVRVPGNTIYF
v_gene: TRBV6-5
abundance: NA
d_gene: NA
j_gene: TRBJ1-3

CDR3nt: TGTGCCAGCAGTTACCAGGCGGGAGGAACAGAGACCCAGTACTTC
CDR3aa: CASSYQAGGTETQYF
v_gene: TRBV6-5
abundance: NA
d_gene: TRBD2
j_gene: TRBJ2-5

CDR3nt: TGCGCCAGCAGCGTCGGGGAGGGGGGTAATGAAAAACTGTTTTTT
CDR3aa: CASSVGEGGNEKLFF
v_gene: TRBV5-1
abundance: NA
d_gene: NA
j_gene: TRBJ1-4

CDR3nt: TGTGCCAGCAGCTTAACCCGCGACGGGAGGGCCTGCGAGCAGTACTTC
CDR3aa: CASSLTRDGRACEQYF
v_gene: TRBV7-3
abundance: NA
d_gene: TRBD2
j_gene: TRBJ2-7

CDR3nt: TGTGCCAGCTCACCGCTAGCGGGAGGGCCGAGCACCGGGGAGCTGTTTTTT
CDR3aa: CASSPLAGGPSTGELFF
v_gene: TRBV18
abundance: NA
d_gene: TRBD2
j_gene: TRBJ2-2